This T cell receptor beta chain was recovered during a study of CD8 T cells in ankylosing spondylitis. Study results and caveats: Previously reported in reactive arthritis synovial fluid and blood were some of the motif variants. Researchers reportedly found disease-linked clones significantly enriched in matched ankylosing spondylitis synovial fluid.

This clonotype was seen repeatedly, ten times or more. Its antigen is as yet unknown. As the method for making TCR beta libraries, quantitative 5'-RACE with molecular barcodes was used. TCRdb processed the 5' RACE reads anew with MiXCR; each CDR3 protein has one entry. The sample has about 140,000 distinct CDR3 sequences; roughly 6.6% are singletons. Germline values: CDR1 SNHLY, CDR2 FYNNEI. This CDR3 contains 14 residues. V lost 4 bases and J 4 bases, leaving 10 bases between the germline ends. The clonotype comes from a female donor with ankylosing spondylitis or in good health (not recorded which). The rearrangement links TRBV2 to TRBJ1-4; tentatively, D is TRBD1 (5 bases). Sequencing input: blood, either unsorted or a sorted T cell fraction (not recorded which). The CDR3 region is CASSVRDLNEKLFF. In DNA, the CDR3 is TGTGCCAGCAGTGTTCGGGACCTTAATGAAAAACTGTTTTTT.